The clone carrying this T cell receptor (beta chain) was detected a few times. The antigen is not known. J lost 5 bases, V lost 2 bases, and 7 bases had no gene match. Looked up from germline, CDR1 is SGHRS and CDR2 is YFSETQ. CDR3 size: 15 residues. These data belong to a study of beta chain features in type 1 diabetes. Study-wide results and caveats: Naive, central memory and Treg TCRB repertoires appeared more alike in patients than in healthy donors. Significant though moderate, a shortening of TCRB CDR3s appeared in all four CD4+ subsets of Type 1 diabetes patients.

As every portion of the isolated RNA was reverse transcribed, the sequencing read expressed TCRB transcripts. The table came from immunoSEQ multiplex PCR; TCRdb's copy has only in-frame clones and leaves some out. The repertoire holds fewer than 450,000 clones, approximately 15% seen once, with approximately 0.016% in the top ten. The receptor was derived from a woman between 18 and 29 years old with type 1 diabetes. This chain links TRBV5-1 with TRBJ1-2; 9 bases align to TRBD1. Source material: naive CD4+ T cells from blood. CDR3 sequence (DNA): TGCGCCAGCAGCTTAGGGAGGGACAGGGTTTATGGCTACACCTTC. It encodes CASSLGRDRVYGYTF.